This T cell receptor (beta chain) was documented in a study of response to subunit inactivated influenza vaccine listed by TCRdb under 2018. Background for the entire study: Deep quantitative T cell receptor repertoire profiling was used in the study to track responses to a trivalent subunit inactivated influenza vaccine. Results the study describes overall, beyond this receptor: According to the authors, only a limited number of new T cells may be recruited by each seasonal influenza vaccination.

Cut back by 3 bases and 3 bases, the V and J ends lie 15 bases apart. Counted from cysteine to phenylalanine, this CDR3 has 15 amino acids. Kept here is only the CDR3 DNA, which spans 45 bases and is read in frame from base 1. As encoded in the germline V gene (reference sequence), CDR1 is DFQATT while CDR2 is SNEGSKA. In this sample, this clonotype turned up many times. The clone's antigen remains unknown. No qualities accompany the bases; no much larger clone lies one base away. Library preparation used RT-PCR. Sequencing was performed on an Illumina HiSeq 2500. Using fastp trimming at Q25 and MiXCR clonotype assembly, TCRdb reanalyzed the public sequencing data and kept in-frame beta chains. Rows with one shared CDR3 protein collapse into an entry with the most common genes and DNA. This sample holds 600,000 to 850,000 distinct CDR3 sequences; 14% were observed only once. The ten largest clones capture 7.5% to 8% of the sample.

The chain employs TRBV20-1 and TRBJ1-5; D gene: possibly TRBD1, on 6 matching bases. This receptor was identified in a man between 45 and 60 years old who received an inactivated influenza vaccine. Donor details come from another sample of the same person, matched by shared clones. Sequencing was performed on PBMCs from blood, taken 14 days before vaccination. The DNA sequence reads TGCAGTGCTAGTCCGGGACAAGTCTCCAATCAGCCCCAGCATTTT. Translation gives CSASPGQVSNQPQHF.